This T cell receptor (beta chain) was recovered during a study of long-term antiretroviral therapy in people with HIV. On the study more broadly: First collections came about a decade before the 2015 immediate-ART recommendation.

The CDR3 contains 12 residues. Between the trimmed V and J ends, which lost 4 bases and 4 bases, there was a span of 9 bases. Looked up from germline, CDR1 is SGHRS and CDR2 is YFSETQ. At the survey level, the v3.0 immunoSEQ assay was run. The protocol was immunoSEQ multiplex PCR, while the TCRdb copy is restricted to in-frame clones and leaves out a portion. The table has roughly 20,000 clones, about 91% seen once; the top ten hold 4.1%. The receptor's source is a man aged 18-30 years with HIV. The rearrangement joins TRBV5-1 to TRBJ2-7; D gene unclear. The sequencing used unsorted PBMCs, collected 2.1 years after starting antiretroviral therapy. CDR3 residues: CASSRDGYEQYF. The CDR3 region has the DNA TGCGCCAGCAGCCGAGACGGGTACGAGCAGTACTTC. Full variable domain (outside the CDR3, taken from reference TRBV5-1 and TRBJ2-7): KAGVTQTPRYLIKTRGQQVTLSCSPISGHRSVSWYQQTPGQGLQFLFEYFSETQRNKGNFPGRFSGRQFSNSRSEMNVSTLELGDSALYLCASSRDGYEQYFGPGTRLTVT.